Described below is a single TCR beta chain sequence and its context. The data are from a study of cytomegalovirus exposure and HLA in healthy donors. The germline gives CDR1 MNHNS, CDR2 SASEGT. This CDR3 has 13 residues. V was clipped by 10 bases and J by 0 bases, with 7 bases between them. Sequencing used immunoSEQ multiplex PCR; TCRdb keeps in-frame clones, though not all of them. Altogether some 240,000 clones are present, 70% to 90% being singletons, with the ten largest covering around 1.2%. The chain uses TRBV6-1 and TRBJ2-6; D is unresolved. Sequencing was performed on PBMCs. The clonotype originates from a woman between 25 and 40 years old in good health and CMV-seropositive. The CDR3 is CATSGSGANVLTF. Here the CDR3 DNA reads TGTGCCACCTCGGGCTCTGGGGCCAACGTCCTGACTTTC.